What follows are 31 T cell receptor beta chains derived from one specimen sequenced in a study of OX40 agonist ivuxolimab in advanced cancers. Some clones are missing from TCRdb's copy, which holds only in-frame ones; the method was immunoSEQ multiplex PCR. The sample consists of about 60,000 clones, around 90% of them appearing once. The starting material was CD4+ or CD8+ T cells sorted from blood, obtained in a trial of the OX40 agonist ivuxolimab. Receptor source: an adult with an advanced solid tumor such as melanoma, head and neck, liver or kidney cancer.

The J gene is TRBJ2-1, the V gene TRBV4-1, with D possibly being TRBD1 (5 bases). Trimming removed 0 bases from V and 2 bases from J, with 8 bases in between. CDR3 size: 15 residues. Germline V gene data show CDR1 as MGHRA and CDR2 as YSYEKL. The CDR3 bases are TGCGCCAGCAGCCAAGACAGGGTTACCTACAATGAGCAGTTCTTC. It codes for CASSQDRVTYNEQFF.

The V and J genes are TRBV28 and TRBJ2-1; 7 bases align to TRBD2. V shed 3 bases and J 3 bases; nucleotides not matched to a gene: 5. Looked up from germline, CDR1 is MDHEN and CDR2 is SYDVKM. This CDR3 is 15 amino acids long. The CDR3 loop reads CASSLGGRSYNEQFF. As DNA, the CDR3 is TGTGCCAGCAGTTTGGGCGGGAGAAGCTACAATGAGCAGTTCTTC.

This clone was observed a few times. The V call is TRBV28, the J call TRBJ1-5; no firm D call. Germline V gives CDR1 MDHEN, CDR2 SYDVKM. The CDR3 runs to 12 residues. Trimming left V 8 bases short and J 10 bases short, with 15 bases between. CDR3 sequence reads: CASGDPIDPQHF. The CDR3, as DNA: TGTGCCAGCGGTGACCCGATCGATCCCCAGCATTTT.

A word on this clone: One end of the junction fails to match germline, which may point to a read error. V gene TRBV2 combines with J gene TRBJ2-5; TRBD2 agrees at 10 bases. CDR3 length: 11 residues. Germline loops: CDR1 SNHLY, CDR2 FYNNEI. CDR3 protein: CASSDETSGNF. CDR3 sequence (DNA): TGTGCCAGCAGTGATGAAACTAGCGGGAACTTC.

The genes are TRBV29-1 and TRBJ1-5; D call uncertain. This CDR3 is built from 10 residues. The germline V gene has CDR1 SQVTM and CDR2 ANQGSEA. The ends were cut back, 4 bases at V and 6 bases at J, with 4 bases in the middle. The DNA for the CDR3 is TGCAGCGTTGGTACTCAGCCCCAGCATTTT. This codes for CSVGTQPQHF.

The chain employs TRBV23-1 and TRBJ1-4; maybe TRBD1 (5 bases). TRBV23-1 is noted as an ORF with a role that remains uncertain. The CDR3 has 15 amino acids. V gave up 6 bases and J gave up 3 bases, with 14 bases separating them. The CDR3 sequence is CASSSQGEPNEKLFF. CDR3 DNA sequence: TGCGCCAGCAGCAGTCAGGGTGAGCCTAATGAAAAACTGTTTTTT.

The chain joins TRBV4-1 to TRBJ2-7; D gene unclear. Germline CDR1 reads MGHRA; CDR2 reads YSYEKL. This CDR3 spans 16 amino acids. V dropped 3 bases and J dropped 6 bases, with 21 bases sitting between them. In DNA, the CDR3 is TGCGCCAGCAGCCACAAGAGGATGGAAGGCCCAGGCGAGCAGTACTTC. Translating gives CASSHKRMEGPGEQYF.

The V and J genes are TRBV5-4 and TRBJ2-7; TRBD1 matches 12 bases. V lost 0 bases to trimming and J lost 5 bases; unmatched junction nucleotides: 9. The CDR3 runs 17 residues. Germline-derived CDR1 and CDR2 are SGHNT and YYREEE (reference sequence). The CDR3 nucleotides read TGTGCCAGCAGCTTGGACCCGGGGACAGGGGGCACCGACGAGCAGTACTTC. This gives the protein CASSLDPGTGGTDEQYF.

This clone qualifies as medium-sized. The chain employs TRBV5-4 and TRBJ2-2; 8 bases are shared with TRBD2. V lost 5 bases and J lost 6; bases outside the gene matches: 9. The V gene's germline CDR1 is SGHNT and CDR2 YYREEE (reference sequence). The CDR3 has 15 amino acids. CDR3 sequence: CASSNPGLVSGELFF. The CDR3 nucleotides are TGTGCCAGCAGTAACCCGGGACTAGTATCCGGGGAGCTGTTTTTT.

J is TRBJ2-5 and V is TRBV6-5; tentative D call: TRBD2 (5 bases). The germline V gene encodes CDR1 MNHEY and CDR2 SVGAGI. The CDR3 is made up of 15 amino acids. Trimming left V 5 bases short and J 4 bases short, with 17 bases between. CDR3 residues: CASSPPVAPPETQYF. The CDR3 DNA reads as TGTGCCAGCAGTCCCCCGGTAGCGCCCCCAGAGACCCAGTACTTC.

The rearrangement joins TRBV4-3 to TRBJ2-3, with 11 bases aligning to TRBD2. The CDR3 sequence is 17 residues long. The germline gives CDR1 LGHNA, CDR2 YSLEER. The V segment lost 1 base and the J segment 2 bases; nucleotides outside the gene matches: 5. The CDR3 DNA follows: TGCGCCAGCAGCCAAGGGGTGACTAGCGGGGACACAGATACGCAGTATTTT. Translation gives CASSQGVTSGDTDTQYF.

This chain's CDR3 is CASSLVGQGFGYTF. CDR3 DNA sequence: TGTGCCAGCAGCTTGGTAGGACAGGGCTTTGGCTACACCTTC. The chain employs TRBV5-6 and TRBJ1-2; 8 bases are a match to TRBD1. Germline trimming cut 0 bases from V and 7 bases from J; bases unmatched to any gene: 5. CDR3 length: 14 residues. Germline V gene lookup returns CDR1 SGHDT and CDR2 YYEEEE.

This sequence joins TRBV4-2 and TRBJ2-3; D gene ambiguous. The CDR3 covers 15 residues. CDR1 and CDR2 from the germline V gene are LGHNA and YNFKEQ. V was shortened by 0 bases and J by 0 bases, with 7 bases between the two germline ends. DNA of the CDR3: TGTGCCAGCAGCCAAGAGGACGCTAGCACAGATACGCAGTATTTT. Protein: CASSQEDASTDTQYF.

The V and J genes are TRBV2 and TRBJ2-3, with 7 bases aligning to TRBD1. The trim removed 1 base at V and 1 base at J, leaving 5 bases unmatched. Germline CDR1 is SNHLY and CDR2 is FYNNEI. The CDR3 has 16 residues. The CDR3 DNA reads as TGTGCCAGCAGTGAAGAGGAGACAGGGCGCACAGATACGCAGTATTTT. Translation: CASSEEETGRTDTQYF.

Written as DNA, the CDR3 is TGTGCCAGCAGCGTTGGAACTATGGACCGCGTGAACACTGAAGCTTTCTTT. This sequence encodes CASSVGTMDRVNTEAFF. The chain recombines TRBV9 with TRBJ1-1; no clear D gene. Trimming pared 2 bases from V and 0 bases from J, leaving 17 bases between. CDR3 size: 17 residues. Germline assignment: CDR1 SGDLS and CDR2 YYNGEE.

This rearrangement joins TRBV27 to TRBJ2-7; D uncertain. CDR1 and CDR2 from the germline V gene are MNHEY and SMNVEV (reference sequence). The CDR3 extends over 14 amino acids. Trimming shortened V by 7 bases and J by 1 base, and 14 bases separated the two germline ends. The CDR3 DNA reads as TGTGCCAGCACCAAATTGGACGGGTCCTACGAGCAGTACTTC. Translating gives CASTKLDGSYEQYF.

The rearrangement links TRBV25-1 to TRBJ2-7; D remains ambiguous. The CDR3 totals 12 residues. Trimming removed 2 bases from V and 5 bases from J, with 7 bases in between. Per the germline V gene, CDR1 is MGHDK and CDR2 is SYGVNS. The CDR3 sequence: CASSERSHEQYF. The CDR3 DNA reads TGTGCCAGCAGTGAACGGAGCCACGAGCAGTACTTC.

V is TRBV18 and J is TRBJ2-7, with D possibly TRBD1 on 5 matching bases. Germline assignment: CDR1 KGHSH and CDR2 LQKENI. CDR3 length: 15 amino acids. V was shortened by 2 bases and J by 4 bases, with 15 bases between the two germline ends. CDR3 DNA sequence: TGTGCCAGCTCACCAGTGGCAGGGAATGTGTACGAGCAGTACTTC. Translated, it gives CASSPVAGNVYEQYF.

This clone was seen a handful of times. The rearrangement joins TRBV27 to TRBJ2-1; 9 nucleotides align to TRBD2. J gave up 8 bases and V 5 bases, and 10 bases lay outside the gene matches. From germline, CDR1 is MNHEY and CDR2 SMNVEV (reference sequence). This CDR3 contains 15 residues. The CDR3 coding sequence is TGTGCCAGCAGTACTACTAGCGGGCGGGTCGATGAGCAGTTCTTC. Protein: CASSTTSGRVDEQFF.

In this sample, this clone turned up a few times. This chain connects TRBV5-4 to TRBJ2-2; no firm D call. CDR3 length: 14 residues. Germline lookup yields CDR1 SGHNT and CDR2 YYREEE (reference sequence). Trimming took off 0 bases at V and 4 bases at J, with 7 bases between the two ends. The CDR3 nucleotides are TGTGCCAGCAGCTTGGACAGCAGCACCGGGGAGCTGTTTTTT. It yields the protein CASSLDSSTGELFF.

Only one count was recorded for this clone. The chain couples TRBV5-6 to TRBJ2-3; 8 bases are a match to TRBD1. This CDR3 is 15 amino acids long. The V gene's germline CDR1 is SGHDT and CDR2 YYEEEE. V shed 2 bases, J shed 7 bases, and the junction held 9 bases outside the gene matches. CDR3 amino acids: CASSFGQGGANTQYF. The CDR3 region has the DNA TGTGCCAGCAGCTTCGGACAGGGAGGAGCGAATACGCAGTATTTT.

This chain connects TRBV4-3 to TRBJ2-5; D remains ambiguous. The CDR3 runs 15 residues. Trimming took 2 bases from V and 2 from J, leaving 12 bases between them. Germline loops: CDR1 LGHNA, CDR2 YSLEER. The CDR3 loop reads CASSQSVGLQETQYF. CDR3 DNA: TGCGCCAGCAGCCAATCGGTAGGCTTACAAGAGACCCAGTACTTC.

This chain's CDR3 is CSVESLAKNIQYF. In DNA, the CDR3 is TGCAGCGTTGAAAGTCTAGCCAAAAACATTCAGTACTTC. This rearrangement joins TRBV29-1 to TRBJ2-4, with unresolved D. CDR3 length equals 13 residues. Germline CDR1 and CDR2: SQVTM and ANQGSEA. Trimming pared 2 bases from V and 0 bases from J, leaving 5 bases between.

The chain employs TRBV19 and TRBJ2-1; TRBD2 agrees at 7 bases. CDR3 length: 14 amino acids. Germline CDR1 is LNHDA and CDR2 is SQIVND (reference sequence). J lost 3 bases, V lost 3 bases, and 2 bases had no gene match. CDR3 in amino acids: CASSIVAGYNEQFF. CDR3 sequence (DNA): TGTGCCAGTAGTATTGTAGCGGGCTACAATGAGCAGTTCTTC.

This rearrangement joins TRBV5-1 to TRBJ1-5, with D hard to call. Germline lookup yields CDR1 SGHRS and CDR2 YFSETQ. V lost 4 bases, J lost 2 bases, and 10 bases lay in between. This CDR3 is built from 14 residues. The CDR3 protein is CASSADGGNQPQHF. The CDR3 nucleotides read TGCGCCAGCAGCGCAGACGGCGGCAATCAGCCCCAGCATTTT.

The genes are TRBV27 and TRBJ1-1; 7 bases agree with TRBD1. Trimming removed 4 bases from V and 3 bases from J; junction bases left unmatched: 14. This CDR3 contains 17 residues. The germline gives CDR1 MNHEY, CDR2 SMNVEV (reference sequence). CDR3 DNA sequence: TGTGCCAGCAGTTCCCCGACAGGGCAGGGAAAGGACACTGAAGCTTTCTTT. Translation: CASSSPTGQGKDTEAFF.

J is TRBJ2-7 and V is TRBV6-1; 8 bases agree with TRBD2. This CDR3 is 16 amino acids long. Trimming cost V 2 bases and J 5 bases; bases outside gene matches: 11. Germline assignment: CDR1 MNHNS and CDR2 SASEGT. The CDR3 spells CASSEPPGLAADEQYF. DNA for the CDR3: TGTGCCAGCAGTGAACCGCCCGGACTAGCCGCCGACGAGCAGTACTTC.

This clone was counted once. The chain links TRBV9 to TRBJ2-1; no firm D call. V gave up 0 bases and J gave up 5 bases, with 12 bases separating them. Per the germline V gene, CDR1 is SGDLS and CDR2 is YYNGEE. This CDR3 region has 15 residues. CDR3 in DNA: TGTGCCAGCAGCGTAGACGGTCCCACGAACAATGAGCAGTTCTTC. It codes for CASSVDGPTNNEQFF.

The chain employs TRBV13 and TRBJ1-4; possible D gene TRBD1, 5 bases. Trimming shortened V by 6 bases and J by 2 bases, and 7 bases separated the two germline ends. The CDR3 consists of 13 residues. Germline CDR1 PRHDT, CDR2 FYEKMQ (reference sequence). DNA of the CDR3: TGTGCCAGCAGTCGACAGACTAATGAAAAACTGTTTTTT. As protein: CASSRQTNEKLFF.

This clone was seen a single time. V gene TRBV6-1 combines with J gene TRBJ2-3; possibly TRBD1 for D (6 bases). The germline gives CDR1 MNHNS, CDR2 SASEGT. V was cut by 4 bases and J by 0 bases, with 11 bases left in between. CDR3 size: 15 residues. Here the CDR3 DNA reads TGTGCCAGCAGTGTACAGGGCCCGAGCACAGATACGCAGTATTTT. Encoded protein: CASSVQGPSTDTQYF.

The V call is TRBV5-1, the J call TRBJ1-1, with no clear D. CDR1 SGHRS and CDR2 YFSETQ come from the germline V gene. The V end was cut by 4 bases, the J end by 5 bases, with 15 bases between. This CDR3 spans 14 amino acids. The CDR3 reads CASSQKRTGTEAFF. CDR3 in DNA: TGCGCCAGCAGCCAAAAACGTACTGGGACTGAAGCTTTCTTT. Filled out from reference TRBV5-1 and TRBJ1-1, the complete variable domain reads KAGVTQTPRYLIKTRGQQVTLSCSPISGHRSVSWYQQTPGQGLQFLFEYFSETQRNKGNFPGRFSGRQFSNSRSEMNVSTLELGDSALYLCASSQKRTGTEAFFGQGTRLTVV.